The 29 T cell receptor beta chains below all came from one sample that was sequenced in a study of blood T cell repertoires in COVID-19. Generated by immunoSEQ multiplex PCR, the TCRdb table keeps only in-frame clones and is missing some. The repertoire holds about 190,000 clones, about nine tenths seen once, with around 2.3% in the top ten. Sequencing was done on a sample of peripheral blood. The receptor set was obtained from a man between 65 and 85 years old with active or convalescent COVID-19.

The V gene is TRBV27, the J gene TRBJ1-4; unclear D gene. This CDR3 has 13 residues. Trimming stripped 8 bases from V and 7 bases from J, with 14 bases between. Germline-derived CDR1 and CDR2 are MNHEY and SMNVEV (reference sequence). The CDR3 protein is CASSMVGSEKLFF. CDR3 sequence (DNA): TGTGCCAGCTCCATGGTTGGGAGTGAAAAACTGTTTTTT.

J is TRBJ2-7 and V is TRBV6-5, with TRBD2 matching 7 bases. The CDR3 spans 14 residues. Germline V gene data show CDR1 as MNHEY and CDR2 as SVGAGI. Germline trimming cut 6 bases from V and 3 bases from J; bases unmatched to any gene: 8. The CDR3 reads CASRPGGPLYEQYF. For the CDR3, the DNA is TGTGCCAGCAGACCGGGGGGTCCTCTCTACGAGCAGTACTTC.

This clone was counted a few times. The V gene is TRBV28, the J gene TRBJ1-1, with D possibly matching TRBD1 (5 bases). The ends were cut back, 3 bases at V and 0 bases at J, with 35 bases in the middle. Germline assignment: CDR1 MDHEN and CDR2 SYDVKM. This CDR3 has 23 residues. The CDR3: CASSFSSPFWIRETTDMNTEAFF. The DNA of the CDR3 is TGTGCCAGCAGTTTTAGCTCACCGTTTTGGATCCGGGAGACTACGGACATGAACACTGAAGCTTTCTTT.

This chain joins TRBV30 and TRBJ1-2; 9 bases align to TRBD1. V was clipped by 5 bases and J by 4 bases; unmatched bases: 5. The CDR3 spans 13 residues. Germline assignment: CDR1 GTSNPN and CDR2 SVGIG (reference sequence). This CDR3 reads CAWGTGIGYGYTF. Written as DNA, the CDR3 is TGTGCCTGGGGGACAGGGATCGGCTATGGCTACACCTTC.

The J gene is TRBJ2-7, the V gene TRBV2; D remains ambiguous. CDR1 and CDR2 (germline): SNHLY, FYNNEI. This CDR3 region has 11 residues. V was shortened by 5 bases and J by 6 bases, with 8 bases between the two germline ends. Here the CDR3 reads CASSRSGEQYF. CDR3 in DNA: TGTGCCAGCAGTCGATCGGGCGAGCAGTACTTC.

This rearrangement joins TRBV2 to TRBJ1-2, with a tentative D call TRBD1 (6 bases). This CDR3 is built from 16 residues. The ends were cut back, 6 bases at V and 5 bases at J, with 22 bases in the middle. CDR1 and CDR2 (germline): SNHLY, FYNNEI. The CDR3 sequence: CASSGNGQITYYGYTF. The CDR3 bases are TGTGCCAGCAGCGGGAACGGACAGATTACTTATTATGGCTACACCTTC.

This clone was seen a few times. The V and J genes are TRBV10-1 and TRBJ1-5; D is perhaps TRBD1 (5 bases). V lost 6 bases and J lost 7, with 7 bases in between. CDR3 length: 11 amino acids. Germline-derived CDR1 and CDR2 are WNHNN and SYGVQD (reference sequence). In nucleotides, the CDR3 is TGCGCCAGCAGCCAGGGACAGCCCCAGCATTTT. It encodes CASSQGQPQHF.

V is TRBV30 and J is TRBJ2-3, with 9 nucleotides matching TRBD2. Trimming took 5 bases from V and 3 from J; bases not matched to a gene: 6. There are 14 residues in the CDR3. Germline CDR1 GTSNPN, CDR2 SVGIG (reference sequence). CDR3 region: CAWGSGSYTDTQYF. In DNA form, the CDR3 reads TGTGCCTGGGGTAGCGGGAGCTATACAGATACGCAGTATTTT.

The V gene is TRBV29-1, the J gene TRBJ2-5, with D possibly matching TRBD1 (6 bases). Deletions cut 6 bases from V and 0 bases from J, with 11 bases between. Germline V CDR1 and CDR2: SQVTM, ANQGSEA. The CDR3 has 13 residues. The chain's CDR3 is CSVRGHNQETQYF. CDR3 coding DNA: TGCAGCGTGAGGGGACATAACCAAGAGACCCAGTACTTC. Drawing the rest from reference TRBV29-1 and TRBJ2-5, the complete variable domain is SAVISQKPSRDICQRGTSLTIQCQVDSQVTMMFWYRQQPGQSLTLIATANQGSEATYESGFVIDKFPISRPNLTFSTLTVSNMSPEDSSIYLCSVRGHNQETQYFGPGTRLLVL.

The rearrangement uses TRBV11-2 and TRBJ2-5; D remains unclear. The germline CDR1 and CDR2 sequences are SGHAT and FQNNGV. This CDR3 contains 13 residues. Trimming pared 1 base from V and 5 bases from J, leaving 8 bases between. This CDR3 reads CASSLVLFETQYF. In DNA form, the CDR3 reads TGTGCCAGCAGCTTAGTGTTATTCGAGACCCAGTACTTC.

The rearrangement uses TRBV5-1 and TRBJ2-2; 8 positions match TRBD1. The CDR3 has 16 residues. J was trimmed by 6 bases and V by 2 bases; bases with no gene match: 9. The germline CDR1 and CDR2 sequences are SGHRS and YFSETQ. CDR3 sequence: CASSLNPGQVPGELFF. In nucleotides, the CDR3 is TGCGCCAGCAGCTTAAACCCGGGACAGGTTCCCGGGGAGCTGTTTTTT.

This clone appeared once. J is TRBJ1-4 and V is TRBV7-6; TRBD1 matches 8 bases. With V trimmed by 1 base and J by 3 bases, 4 bases remained unmatched. Germline loops: CDR1 SGHVS, CDR2 FNYEAQ. The CDR3 spans 16 residues. DNA for the CDR3: TGTGCCAGCAGCTTAGGGACAGGGATTGCTAATGAAAAACTGTTTTTT. It codes for CASSLGTGIANEKLFF.

This rearrangement joins TRBV6-6 to TRBJ1-5; tentatively, D is TRBD1 (6 bases). This CDR3 is built from 15 residues. The V end lost 0 bases, the J end lost 6 bases, and 12 bases lay between the germline ends. The germline V gene encodes CDR1 MNHNY and CDR2 SVGAGI (reference sequence). The CDR3 nucleotides read TGTGCCAGCAGTTACTCGGGGGGGGCTGGTCAGCCCCAGCATTTT. The encoded protein is CASSYSGGAGQPQHF.

The rearrangement uses TRBV7-2 and TRBJ2-7; 7 bases align to TRBD2. This CDR3 spans 13 amino acids. The germline CDR1 and CDR2 sequences are SGHTA and FQGNSA. Trimming took 4 bases from V and 6 from J; bases not matched to a gene: 6. The CDR3 loop reads CASSSAGVREQYF. The CDR3, as DNA: TGTGCCAGCAGCTCCGCGGGAGTTCGCGAGCAGTACTTC.

The V call is TRBV27, the J call TRBJ1-6, with 8 positions matching TRBD1. Germline V gene lookup returns CDR1 MNHEY and CDR2 SMNVEV (reference sequence). The V segment lost 5 bases and the J segment 7 bases; nucleotides outside the gene matches: 4. The CDR3 covers 14 residues. The CDR3 DNA follows: TGTGCCAGCAGTGCGGACAGGGTCAATTCACCCCTCCACTTT. This translates into CASSADRVNSPLHF.

This clone appeared a single time. The rearrangement uses TRBV30 and TRBJ2-3; perhaps TRBD2 as D (6 bases). Trimming pared 0 bases from V and 6 bases from J, leaving 10 bases between. This CDR3 has 13 amino acids. The germline CDR1 and CDR2 sequences are GTSNPN and SVGIG (reference sequence). Here the CDR3 reads CAWSVRAGDTQYF. The DNA of the CDR3 is TGTGCCTGGAGTGTACGGGCGGGGGATACGCAGTATTTT.

V gene TRBV29-1 combines with J gene TRBJ1-5, with D perhaps TRBD1 (5 bases). Looked up from germline, CDR1 is SQVTM and CDR2 is ANQGSEA. The CDR3 has 12 amino acids. Trimming left V 4 bases short and J 2 bases short, with 6 bases between. CDR3 amino acids: CSVGGGNQPQHF. The CDR3 nucleotides read TGCAGCGTTGGGGGGGGCAATCAGCCCCAGCATTTT.

The chain carries TRBV6-5 and TRBJ1-1; D possibly corresponds to TRBD1 (6 bases). CDR1 is MNHEY, CDR2 SVGAGI, per germline. The CDR3 has 14 residues. Trimming removed 3 bases at V and 1 base at J, with 9 bases between. The CDR3 region has the DNA TGTGCCAGCAGTTATATAGGGGGGAACACTGAAGCTTTCTTT. Protein sequence: CASSYIGGNTEAFF.

The chain is built from TRBV12-2 and TRBJ2-7; the table names TRBD2, a call not compared with the DNA. TRBV12-2 is listed as a pseudogene. The CDR3 has 15 residues. CDR3 bases: TGTGCAAGTCGCTTAGCGTCTCGATGGAGCTACGAGCAGTACTTC. Its protein product is CASRLASRWSYEQYF.

This chain connects TRBV28 to TRBJ2-1; possibly TRBD2 for D (5 bases). V was cut by 1 base and J by 1 base, with 8 bases left in between. Germline-derived CDR1 and CDR2 are MDHEN and SYDVKM. The CDR3 length is 15 residues. The CDR3 DNA reads as TGTGCCAGCAGTTTATCTCCGGGATCCTACAATGAGCAGTTCTTC. The encoded protein is CASSLSPGSYNEQFF.

The V and J genes are TRBV30 and TRBJ2-4; 7 nucleotides agree with TRBD2. The CDR3 loop spans 16 amino acids. Trimming took 2 bases from V and 4 from J; bases not matched to a gene: 11. Germline CDR1 reads GTSNPN; CDR2 reads SVGIG (reference sequence). CDR3 nucleotides: TGTGCCTGGAGTTCGGACGCGGGGGTAACGAAAAACATTCAGTACTTC. Residues: CAWSSDAGVTKNIQYF.

The V call is TRBV28, the J call TRBJ2-7; 7 bases line up with TRBD1. The CDR3 spans 12 residues. Germline assignment: CDR1 MDHEN and CDR2 SYDVKM. With V trimmed by 6 bases and J by 12 bases, 11 bases remained unmatched. The CDR3 here is CASSPFGTVRYF. DNA of the CDR3: TGTGCCAGCAGCCCTTTCGGGACAGTAAGGTACTTC.

This clone was observed once. CDR3 bases: TGTGCCAGCAGTTCTGACGGACAGGGAGTCAACGAGCAGTACTTC. Translating gives CASSSDGQGVNEQYF. The J gene is TRBJ2-7, the V gene TRBV6-6; 8 bases line up with TRBD1. This CDR3 contains 15 residues. The germline CDR1 and CDR2 sequences are MNHNY and SVGAGI (reference sequence). Trimming cost V 4 bases and J 5 bases; bases outside gene matches: 10.

J is TRBJ2-1 and V is TRBV4-3; D possibly corresponds to TRBD1 (6 bases). The CDR3 contains 15 residues. The V gene's germline CDR1 is LGHNA and CDR2 YSLEER. V shed 4 bases and J shed 3 bases, with 13 bases lying between them. In nucleotides, the CDR3 is TGCGCCAGCAGCCGCGCGGCAGGGGTCTACAATGAGCAGTTCTTC. This encodes CASSRAAGVYNEQFF.

The chain recombines TRBV9 with TRBJ2-7; TRBD2 agrees at 11 bases. Losses at the gene ends were 2 bases for V and 6 bases for J; bases not matched to a gene: 4. Germline assignment: CDR1 SGDLS and CDR2 YYNGEE. The CDR3 loop spans 14 amino acids. This CDR3 is CASSVTSGGLEQYF. The CDR3 DNA reads TGTGCCAGCAGCGTCACTAGCGGGGGACTCGAGCAGTACTTC. Drawing the rest from reference TRBV9 and TRBJ2-7, the complete variable domain is DSGVTQTPKHLITATGQRVTLRCSPRSGDLSVYWYQQSLDQGLQFLIQYYNGEERAKGNILERFSAQQFPDLHSELNLSSLELGDSALYFCASSVTSGGLEQYFGPGTRLTVT.

The rearrangement joins TRBV19 to TRBJ1-6; D may be TRBD1 (5 bases). The CDR3 spans 15 residues. Trimming stripped 9 bases from V and 3 bases from J, with 15 bases between. CDR1 is LNHDA and CDR2 is SQIVND in the germline V gene (reference sequence). The CDR3 loop is CASSLTGNYNSPLHF. The CDR3 DNA follows: TGTGCCAGCTCCCTCACAGGAAACTATAATTCACCCCTCCACTTT.

The genes are TRBV19 and TRBJ2-3; D remains unclear. The CDR3 is 14 residues long. Germline CDR1 LNHDA, CDR2 SQIVND (reference sequence). V was clipped by 1 base and J by 3 bases, with 8 bases between them. CDR3 DNA sequence: TGTGCCAGTAGTATAGGGCCAGGAACAGATACGCAGTATTTT. It translates to CASSIGPGTDTQYF.

The genes are TRBV7-9 and TRBJ2-7; 8 bases are shared with TRBD2. V lost 3 bases to trimming and J lost 4 bases; unmatched junction nucleotides: 11. The CDR3 consists of 16 residues. Germline V gene data show CDR1 as SEHNR and CDR2 as FQNEAQ (reference sequence). The CDR3 is CASSFRATSGAYEQYF. CDR3 bases: TGTGCCAGCAGCTTCCGGGCAACTAGCGGCGCGTACGAGCAGTACTTC.

The chain combines TRBV6-6 with TRBJ2-1, with D perhaps TRBD1 (6 bases). The CDR3 totals 13 residues. CDR1 and CDR2 from the germline V gene are MNHNY and SVGAGI (reference sequence). The V end lost 5 bases, the J end lost 6 bases, and 11 bases lay between the germline ends. DNA of the CDR3: TGTGCCAGCAGTCGACGACAGGTCAATGAGCAGTTCTTC. Protein: CASSRRQVNEQFF.